What follows are 31 T cell receptor beta chains derived from one specimen sequenced in a study of OX40 agonist ivuxolimab in advanced cancers. The protocol was immunoSEQ multiplex PCR, while the TCRdb copy is restricted to in-frame clones and leaves out a portion. The sample lists about 130,000 clones, about nine tenths seen once, with around 1% in the top ten. The input for sequencing was CD4+ or CD8+ T cells sorted from blood, taken in a trial of the OX40 agonist ivuxolimab. The receptors were gathered from an adult with an advanced solid tumor such as melanoma, head and neck, liver or kidney cancer.

The chain couples TRBV18 to TRBJ2-7, with D tentatively TRBD1 (6 bases). This CDR3 spans 15 amino acids. Germline CDR1 and CDR2: KGHSH and LQKENI. V was cut by 2 bases and J by 1 base, with 12 bases left in between. The CDR3 DNA sequence: TGTGCCAGCTCACCAGAGAGACAGGTTTCCTACGAGCAGTACTTC. The encoded protein is CASSPERQVSYEQYF. Full variable domain (outside the CDR3, taken from reference TRBV18 and TRBJ2-7): NAGVMQNPRHLVRRRGQEARLRCSPMKGHSHVYWYRQLPEEGLKFMVYLQKENIIDESGMPKERFSAEFPKEGPSILRIQQVVRGDSAAYFCASSPERQVSYEQYFGPGTRLTVT.

The sample holds a few counts of this clone. The chain couples TRBV7-9 to TRBJ1-1, with a weak D call TRBD1 (6 bases). Deletions cut 4 bases from V and 3 bases from J, with 18 bases between. The CDR3 contains 16 residues. In germline, CDR1 is SEHNR, CDR2 FQNEAQ (reference sequence). This CDR3 is CASSSPLQGMYTEAFF. The CDR3 coding sequence is TGTGCCAGCAGCTCCCCCTTACAGGGAATGTACACTGAAGCTTTCTTT.

The table lists this clone with a count of one. This chain links TRBV28 with TRBJ2-5; no clear D. The CDR3 totals 12 residues. Trimming pared 3 bases from V and 2 bases from J, leaving 4 bases between. Germline lookup yields CDR1 MDHEN and CDR2 SYDVKM. DNA for the CDR3: TGTGCCAGCAGTTTGGGTCAAGAGACCCAGTACTTC. Translation: CASSLGQETQYF.

The rearrangement links TRBV7-9 to TRBJ2-7; unclear D gene. Germline lookup yields CDR1 SEHNR and CDR2 FQNEAQ (reference sequence). The CDR3 consists of 14 residues. The V gene lost 5 bases and the J gene lost 0 bases, with 11 bases spanning the gap. The CDR3 region is CASSTFGSSYEQYF. CDR3 in DNA: TGTGCCAGCAGCACGTTTGGTAGCTCCTACGAGCAGTACTTC.

As to this clone: Other DNA sequences of this sample code for an identical CDR3. The V call is TRBV5-1, the J call TRBJ2-7; perhaps TRBD2 as D (7 bases). Trimming pared 0 bases from V and 12 bases from J, leaving 22 bases between. The length of the CDR3 is 15 residues. Germline assignment: CDR1 SGHRS and CDR2 YFSETQ. The CDR3 protein is CASSLEGRGADWRYF. The CDR3 DNA follows: TGCGCCAGCAGCTTGGAGGGTCGGGGGGCTGACTGGAGGTACTTC.

The rearrangement links TRBV9 to TRBJ2-7, with 7 bases matching TRBD2. The germline gives CDR1 SGDLS, CDR2 YYNGEE. V shed 4 bases, J shed 0 bases, and the junction held 4 bases outside the gene matches. The CDR3 is made up of 14 amino acids. Here the CDR3 reads CASSLTSISYEQYF. The CDR3 DNA is TGTGCCAGCAGCTTGACTAGCATCTCCTACGAGCAGTACTTC. Variable domain in full (rest from reference TRBV9 and TRBJ2-7): DSGVTQTPKHLITATGQRVTLRCSPRSGDLSVYWYQQSLDQGLQFLIQYYNGEERAKGNILERFSAQQFPDLHSELNLSSLELGDSALYFCASSLTSISYEQYFGPGTRLTVT.

The chain couples TRBV10-3 to TRBJ1-6, with 9 bases that match TRBD1. The CDR3 loop spans 14 amino acids. Germline assignment: CDR1 ENHRY and CDR2 SYGVKD. With V trimmed by 5 bases and J by 5 bases, 1 base remained unmatched. As DNA, the CDR3 is TGTGCCATCAGTCGGACAGGGGATAATTCACCCCTCCACTTT. This translates into CAISRTGDNSPLHF.

The V gene is TRBV7-6, the J gene TRBJ2-1; TRBD2 agrees at 7 bases. V shed 5 bases, J shed 2 bases, and the junction held 9 bases outside the gene matches. The CDR3 has 16 amino acids. Germline V gene sequence: CDR1 SGHVS, CDR2 FNYEAQ. CDR3 bases: TGTGCCAGCAGCAGGAATAGCGGGCGCACCTACAATGAGCAGTTCTTC. Protein sequence: CASSRNSGRTYNEQFF.

This clone was detected only once. The chain employs TRBV5-8 and TRBJ1-2, with 9 bases lining up with TRBD1. The CDR3 spans 13 residues. The germline CDR1 and CDR2 sequences are SGHTS and YDEGEE. The junction had 3 bases not matched to a gene; V was cut back by 2 bases and J by 7 bases. For the CDR3, the DNA is TGTGCCAGCAGCTTAACAGGGGGCCTTGGCTACACCTTC. Amino acid sequence: CASSLTGGLGYTF.

The V call is TRBV5-1, the J call TRBJ1-5; D gene unclear. CDR1 SGHRS and CDR2 YFSETQ come from the germline V gene. V was shortened by 0 bases and J by 2 bases, with 9 bases between the two germline ends. The CDR3 covers 15 residues. The CDR3 nucleotides are TGCGCCAGCAGCTTGGATGGTCAGCGCAATCAGCCCCAGCATTTT. Translation: CASSLDGQRNQPQHF. Looking up the rest from reference TRBV5-1 and TRBJ1-5 gives the full variable domain: KAGVTQTPRYLIKTRGQQVTLSCSPISGHRSVSWYQQTPGQGLQFLFEYFSETQRNKGNFPGRFSGRQFSNSRSEMNVSTLELGDSALYLCASSLDGQRNQPQHFGDGTRLSIL.

This rearrangement joins TRBV7-9 to TRBJ2-7, with TRBD1 matching over 7 bases. With 5 bases clipped from V and 5 bases from J, the junction kept 6 bases outside the gene matches. Germline V CDR1 and CDR2: SEHNR, FQNEAQ (reference sequence). The CDR3 covers 13 residues. The CDR3 DNA reads as TGTGCCAGCAGCCCCGGGACAGTCAACGAGCAGTACTTC. It translates to CASSPGTVNEQYF.

The chain joins TRBV9 to TRBJ1-4, with D tentatively TRBD1 (5 bases). Germline V gives CDR1 SGDLS, CDR2 YYNGEE. The CDR3 runs to 15 residues. V shed 2 bases and J shed 5 bases, with 13 bases lying between them. The CDR3 region has the DNA TGTGCCAGCAGCGTCTCAGGGTACCCGAATGAAAAACTGTTTTTT. It codes for CASSVSGYPNEKLFF.

This chain joins TRBV19 and TRBJ2-7; no definite D call. The CDR3 sequence is 14 residues long. In germline, CDR1 is LNHDA, CDR2 SQIVND (reference sequence). V was trimmed by 2 bases and J by 0 bases, leaving 8 bases between them. The CDR3 DNA follows: TGTGCCAGTAGTATAACTCCGAACTCCTACGAGCAGTACTTC. Amino acid sequence: CASSITPNSYEQYF.

The chain has TRBV29-1 and TRBJ2-3; tentatively, D is TRBD1 or TRBD2 (5 bases each). The germline gives CDR1 SQVTM, CDR2 ANQGSEA. The CDR3 has 19 amino acids. V lost 0 bases and J lost 0, with 22 bases in between. The CDR3 sequence is CSVEEFGKGDSSSTDTQYF. CDR3 DNA: TGCAGCGTTGAAGAATTTGGGAAGGGAGACAGCTCTAGCACAGATACGCAGTATTTT.

This clone was seen a few times. This chain joins TRBV5-8 and TRBJ2-3; 8 positions agree with TRBD2. The CDR3 consists of 17 residues. The germline CDR1 and CDR2 sequences are SGHTS and YDEGEE. Unmatched junction bases numbered 13, after V lost 3 bases and J lost 4 bases. The CDR3 DNA reads as TGTGCCAGCAGCTCCCATAAGAGCGGGAGTTTCCCAGATACGCAGTATTTT. Translation: CASSSHKSGSFPDTQYF.

The J gene is TRBJ1-1, the V gene TRBV27; D possibly corresponds to TRBD1 (5 bases). Germline V gene lookup returns CDR1 MNHEY and CDR2 SMNVEV (reference sequence). The CDR3 contains 16 residues. Trimming stripped 3 bases from V and 1 base from J, with 15 bases between. The CDR3 here is CASSFRPTEGNTEAFF. Written as DNA, the CDR3 is TGTGCCAGCAGTTTCCGCCCGACAGAGGGGAACACTGAAGCTTTCTTT.

This clone was observed a single time. Written as DNA, the CDR3 is TGTGCCAGCAGCTCCAATCAGCCCCAGCATTTT. Its protein product is CASSSNQPQHF. J is TRBJ1-5 and V is TRBV6-5, with D unclear. The ends were cut back, 6 bases at V and 3 bases at J, with 3 bases in the middle. The germline V gene has CDR1 MNHEY and CDR2 SVGAGI. This CDR3 has 11 residues.

The CDR3 nucleotides are TGTGCCAGCAGCTTGGGACAGGGCCCGGGACTAGCGGAGAACTACGAGCAGTACTTC. Amino acid sequence: CASSLGQGPGLAENYEQYF. The chain combines TRBV5-4 with TRBJ2-7, with 11 bases that match TRBD2. This CDR3 is built from 19 residues. V shed 0 bases, J shed 3 bases, and the junction held 14 bases outside the gene matches. CDR1 is SGHNT, CDR2 YYREEE, per germline (reference sequence).

The chain uses TRBV5-1 and TRBJ2-3; either TRBD1 or TRBD2 may fit D (5 bases each). From germline, CDR1 is SGHRS and CDR2 YFSETQ. Trimming left V 0 bases short and J 3 bases short, with 11 bases between. The CDR3 is made up of 15 amino acids. The DNA for the CDR3 is TGCGCCAGCAGCTTGGATGAGGGACGGACAGATACGCAGTATTTT. It translates to CASSLDEGRTDTQYF.

In this sample, this clone turned up a few times. The V and J genes are TRBV27 and TRBJ1-5; D unresolved. V lost 5 bases to trimming and J lost 6 bases, with 11 bases between them. Germline CDR1 and CDR2: MNHEY and SMNVEV (reference sequence). The CDR3 contains 13 residues. The CDR3 sequence: CASSPLGGQPQHF. DNA for the CDR3: TGTGCCAGCAGTCCACTCGGAGGTCAGCCCCAGCATTTT.

V usage is TRBV30 and J usage is TRBJ1-1, with D possibly being TRBD1 (6 bases). Trimming cost V 4 bases and J 4 bases, with 22 bases left between them. In germline, CDR1 is GTSNPN, CDR2 SVGIG (reference sequence). CDR3 length: 16 amino acids. This chain's CDR3 is CAWNLPGHQGSTEAFF. The CDR3 coding sequence is TGTGCCTGGAACTTACCGGGACACCAAGGATCCACTGAAGCTTTCTTT.

The chain carries TRBV29-1 and TRBJ2-7; 9 bases are shared with TRBD2. Unmatched junction bases numbered 6, after V lost 6 bases and J lost 0 bases. This CDR3 is built from 14 residues. Germline lookup yields CDR1 SQVTM and CDR2 ANQGSEA. CDR3 DNA sequence: TGCAGCGTCCACTCTAGCGGGGTCTCCTACGAGCAGTACTTC. Translated, it gives CSVHSSGVSYEQYF.

The chain uses TRBV19 and TRBJ2-7, with 11 bases matching TRBD2. The CDR3 runs 17 residues. The junction had 9 bases not matched to a gene; V was cut back by 5 bases and J by 0 bases. The germline gives CDR1 LNHDA, CDR2 SQIVND (reference sequence). The CDR3 sequence: CASSVGTSGSPSYEQYF. Here the CDR3 DNA reads TGTGCCAGTAGTGTCGGGACTAGCGGTTCCCCCTCCTACGAGCAGTACTTC.

The V call is TRBV7-9, the J call TRBJ1-2; the D is unclear. V gave up 1 base and J gave up 6 bases, with 12 bases separating them. The CDR3 sequence is 14 residues long. Germline V gene sequence: CDR1 SEHNR, CDR2 FQNEAQ (reference sequence). This CDR3 reads CASSLGVGPDGYTF. The CDR3 coding sequence is TGTGCCAGCAGCTTAGGGGTCGGACCGGATGGCTACACCTTC.

CDR3 in DNA: TGTGCCAGCAGCTTAGATCACAGGGGGGCTCAGGATACGCAGTATTTT. Protein: CASSLDHRGAQDTQYF. The rearrangement links TRBV11-2 to TRBJ2-3; 8 positions match TRBD1. Unmatched junction bases numbered 8, after V lost 0 bases and J lost 6 bases. The CDR3 contains 16 residues. Looked up from germline, CDR1 is SGHAT and CDR2 is FQNNGV.

The chain uses TRBV28 and TRBJ1-3, with TRBD1 as a possible D gene (5 bases). CDR1 is MDHEN, CDR2 SYDVKM, per germline. V shed 5 bases and J shed 2 bases, with 19 bases lying between them. The CDR3 loop spans 17 amino acids. CDR3 protein: CASSRFFGGTPGNTIYF. The CDR3 DNA reads as TGTGCCAGCAGTCGATTTTTTGGGGGAACCCCTGGAAACACCATATATTTT.

The rearrangement links TRBV6-5 to TRBJ1-6; 9 positions match TRBD1. The J segment lost 6 bases and the V segment lost 8 bases, leaving 8 bases of the junction unmatched. Germline assignment: CDR1 MNHEY and CDR2 SVGAGI. The CDR3 runs 15 residues. The CDR3, as DNA: TGTGCCAGCGAAGGACAGGGGCTATGTAATTCACCCCTCCACTTT. Translating it yields CASEGQGLCNSPLHF.

The gene calls are TRBV10-1 and TRBJ2-7; 12 positions agree with TRBD2. CDR3 length: 16 amino acids. Per the germline V gene, CDR1 is WNHNN and CDR2 is SYGVQD (reference sequence). Unmatched junction bases numbered 5, after V lost 3 bases and J lost 2 bases. The CDR3 nucleotides are TGCGCCAGCAGTGACTCGGGACTAGCGGGCGCCTACGAGCAGTACTTC. Its translation is CASSDSGLAGAYEQYF.

The J gene is TRBJ2-5, the V gene TRBV28, with 11 bases fitting TRBD2. The CDR3 totals 16 residues. The germline gives CDR1 MDHEN, CDR2 SYDVKM. The V and J ends lost 3 bases and 9 bases, in that order; junction bases with no gene match: 12. CDR3 sequence: CASSFASGRPRGAQYF. The CDR3, as DNA: TGTGCCAGCAGTTTCGCTAGCGGGAGGCCGAGGGGGGCCCAGTACTTC.

The chain has TRBV9 and TRBJ2-2; D tentatively reads TRBD1 or TRBD2 (6 bases each). CDR3 length: 16 residues. CDR1 and CDR2 from the germline V gene are SGDLS and YYNGEE. Trimming shortened V by 6 bases and J by 3 bases, and 18 bases separated the two germline ends. CDR3 sequence (DNA): TGTGCCAGCACCACGGGGGCGAACAGCTACACCGGGGAGCTGTTTTTT. Translated: CASTTGANSYTGELFF.

The chain joins TRBV11-2 to TRBJ2-7; D gene uncertain. CDR3 length equals 15 residues. V lost 1 base and J lost 3, with 13 bases in between. Germline assignment: CDR1 SGHAT and CDR2 FQNNGV. The DNA for the CDR3 is TGTGCCAGCAGCTTAGGGGGAAGCGCGAGCTACGAGCAGTACTTC. The encoded protein is CASSLGGSASYEQYF.